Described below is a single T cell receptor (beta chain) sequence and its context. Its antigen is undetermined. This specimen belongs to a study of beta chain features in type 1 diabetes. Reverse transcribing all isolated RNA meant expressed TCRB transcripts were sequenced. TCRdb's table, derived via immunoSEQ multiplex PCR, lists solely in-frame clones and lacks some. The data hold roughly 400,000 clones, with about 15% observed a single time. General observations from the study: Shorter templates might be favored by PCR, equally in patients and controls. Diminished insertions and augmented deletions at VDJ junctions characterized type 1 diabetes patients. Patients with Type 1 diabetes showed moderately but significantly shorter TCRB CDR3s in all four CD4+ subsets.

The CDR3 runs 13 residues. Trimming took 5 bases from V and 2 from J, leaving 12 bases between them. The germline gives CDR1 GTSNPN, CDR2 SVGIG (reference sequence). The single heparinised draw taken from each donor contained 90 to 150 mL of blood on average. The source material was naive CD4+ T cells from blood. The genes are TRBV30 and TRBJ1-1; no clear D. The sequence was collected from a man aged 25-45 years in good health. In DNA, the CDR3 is TGTGCCTGGTCTCAGAGAACCAACACTGAAGCTTTCTTT. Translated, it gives CAWSQRTNTEAFF.